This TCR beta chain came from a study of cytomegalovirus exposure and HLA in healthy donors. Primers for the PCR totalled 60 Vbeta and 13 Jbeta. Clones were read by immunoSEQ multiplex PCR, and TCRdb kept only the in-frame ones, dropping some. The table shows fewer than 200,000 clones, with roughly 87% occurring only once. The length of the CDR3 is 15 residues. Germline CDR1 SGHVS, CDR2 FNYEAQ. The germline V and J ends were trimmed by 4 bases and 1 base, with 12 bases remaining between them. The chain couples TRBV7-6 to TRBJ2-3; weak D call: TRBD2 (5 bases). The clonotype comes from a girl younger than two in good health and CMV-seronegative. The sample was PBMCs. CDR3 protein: CASSYAAGGTDTQYF. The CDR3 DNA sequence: TGTGCCAGCAGCTATGCGGCCGGGGGCACAGATACGCAGTATTTT.